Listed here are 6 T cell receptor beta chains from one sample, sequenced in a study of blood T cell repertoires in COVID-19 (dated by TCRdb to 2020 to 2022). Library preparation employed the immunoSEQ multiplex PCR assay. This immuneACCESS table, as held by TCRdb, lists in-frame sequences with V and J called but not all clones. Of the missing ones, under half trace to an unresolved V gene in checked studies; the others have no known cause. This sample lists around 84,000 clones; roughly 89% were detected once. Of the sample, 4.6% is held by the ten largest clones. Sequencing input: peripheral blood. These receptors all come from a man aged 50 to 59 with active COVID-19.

CDR3 sequence (DNA): TGTGCCAGCAGGGGCACCGGGACTTTCTATCAGCCCCAGCATTTT. Translated, it gives CASRGTGTFYQPQHF. The rearrangement joins TRBV28 to TRBJ1-5, with D maybe TRBD1 (5 bases). CDR3 length equals 15 residues. The V gene's germline CDR1 is MDHEN and CDR2 SYDVKM. Deletions cut 6 bases from V and 5 bases from J, with 17 bases between.

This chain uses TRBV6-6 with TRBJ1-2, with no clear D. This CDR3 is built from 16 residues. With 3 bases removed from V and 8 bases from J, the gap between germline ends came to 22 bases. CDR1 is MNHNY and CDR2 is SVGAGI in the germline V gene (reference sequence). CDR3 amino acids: CASSYVSPPRAGGYTF. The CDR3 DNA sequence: TGTGCCAGCAGTTATGTCTCTCCTCCGAGGGCGGGCGGCTACACCTTC.

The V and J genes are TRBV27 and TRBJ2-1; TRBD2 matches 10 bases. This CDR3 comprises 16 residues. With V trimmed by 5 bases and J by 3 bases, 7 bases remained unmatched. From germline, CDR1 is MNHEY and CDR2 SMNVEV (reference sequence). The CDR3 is CASSASGTSVYNEQFF. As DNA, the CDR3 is TGTGCCAGCAGTGCCTCCGGGACTAGCGTCTACAATGAGCAGTTCTTC.

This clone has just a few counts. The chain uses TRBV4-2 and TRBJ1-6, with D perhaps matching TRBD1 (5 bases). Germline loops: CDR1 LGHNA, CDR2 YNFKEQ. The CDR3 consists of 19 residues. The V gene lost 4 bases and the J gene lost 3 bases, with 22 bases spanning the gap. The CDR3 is CASSPTWGAVLFYNSPLHF. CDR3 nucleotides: TGTGCCAGCAGCCCGACATGGGGCGCCGTACTATTCTATAATTCACCCCTCCACTTT.

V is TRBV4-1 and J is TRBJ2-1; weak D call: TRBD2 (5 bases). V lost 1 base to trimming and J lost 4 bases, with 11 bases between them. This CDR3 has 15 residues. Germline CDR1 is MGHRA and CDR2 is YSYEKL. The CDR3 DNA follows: TGCGCCAGCAGCCAAGGAGGAAGACTATACAATGAGCAGTTCTTC. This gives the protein CASSQGGRLYNEQFF.

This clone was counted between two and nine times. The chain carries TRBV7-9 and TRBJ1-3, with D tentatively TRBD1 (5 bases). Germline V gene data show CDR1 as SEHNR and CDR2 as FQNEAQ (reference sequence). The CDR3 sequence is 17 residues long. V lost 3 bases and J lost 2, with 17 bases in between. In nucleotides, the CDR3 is TGTGCCAGCAGCTTTCGTGTAGAAGGGGCCACTGGAAACACCATATATTTT. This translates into CASSFRVEGATGNTIYF.